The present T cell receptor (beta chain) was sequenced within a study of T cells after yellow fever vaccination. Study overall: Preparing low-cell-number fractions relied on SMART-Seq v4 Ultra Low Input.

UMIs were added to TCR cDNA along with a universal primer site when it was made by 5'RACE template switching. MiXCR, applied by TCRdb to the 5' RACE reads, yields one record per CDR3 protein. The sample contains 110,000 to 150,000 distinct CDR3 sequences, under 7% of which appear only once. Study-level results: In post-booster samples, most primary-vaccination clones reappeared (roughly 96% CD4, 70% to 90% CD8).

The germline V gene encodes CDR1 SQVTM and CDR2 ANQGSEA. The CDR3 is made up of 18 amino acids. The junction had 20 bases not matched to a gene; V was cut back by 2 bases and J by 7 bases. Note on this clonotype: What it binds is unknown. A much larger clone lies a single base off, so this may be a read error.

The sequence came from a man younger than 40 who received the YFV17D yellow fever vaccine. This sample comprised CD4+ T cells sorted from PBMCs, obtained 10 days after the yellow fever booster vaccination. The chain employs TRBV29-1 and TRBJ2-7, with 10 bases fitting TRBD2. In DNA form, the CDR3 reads TGCAGCGTTGAATTGCGGGAGGTAGCGGGAGGTGTTTCGGGAGAGCAGTACTTC. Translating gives CSVELREVAGGVSGEQYF.